These 9 T cell receptor beta chains share one sample of origin, sequenced in a study of breast tumors, draining lymph nodes, adjacent tissues. Via MiXCR, TCRdb re-called the multiplex PCR reads, giving one row per CDR3 protein. The sample lists 200,000 or so distinct CDR3 sequences; approximately 33% were seen once. The lymph nodes were axillary draining lymph nodes from breast cancer patients. The specimen sequenced was axillary lymph node tissue. The receptors originated from a female donor with breast cancer. Some clones in this sample may be carry-over from other donors' samples.

As to this clonotype: This may come from a read error, since a much larger clone is one base off. The genes are TRBV6-1 and TRBJ2-3; the D call may be TRBD1 or TRBD2 (7 bases each). The V end lost 7 bases, the J end lost 5 bases, and 25 bases lay between the germline ends. The CDR3 runs to 17 residues. Germline V lookup: CDR1 MNHNS, CDR2 SASEGT. DNA of the CDR3: TGTGCCAGCACCTCCCTTTTTTTAGGGGGCGGGAGAGATACGCAGTATTTT. The encoded protein is CASTSLFLGGGRDTQYF.

The chain couples TRBV30 to TRBJ2-3; D not resolved. Per germline, CDR1 GTSNPN and CDR2 SVGIG (reference sequence). Trimming shortened V by 0 bases and J by 6 bases, and 7 bases separated the two germline ends. CDR3 length: 12 residues. The CDR3 DNA reads as TGTGCCTGGAGTGTACTTCAGGATACGCAGTATTTT. It codes for CAWSVLQDTQYF.

The chain uses TRBV20-1 and TRBJ2-3; no firm D call. The germline gives CDR1 DFQATT, CDR2 SNEGSKA (reference sequence). Trimming pared 3 bases from V and 7 bases from J, leaving 23 bases between. The CDR3 totals 16 residues. DNA for the CDR3: TGCAGTGCTAGGGGTAGGGCCTCCCTCTCGTCGAATACGCAGTATTTT. It codes for CSARGRASLSSNTQYF.

The chain joins TRBV20-1 to TRBJ1-1; D ambiguous. Trimming removed 3 bases at V and 2 bases at J, with 10 bases between. Germline lookup yields CDR1 DFQATT and CDR2 SNEGSKA (reference sequence). The CDR3 is 13 residues long. The CDR3 DNA reads as TGCAGTGCTAGTCGTGGAGCTAACACTGAAGCTTTCTTT. As protein: CSASRGANTEAFF.

This clonotype was found many times. This rearrangement joins TRBV20-1 to TRBJ2-1; D is undetermined. Germline V lookup: CDR1 DFQATT, CDR2 SNEGSKA (reference sequence). The CDR3 is made up of 15 amino acids. The V end lost 6 bases, the J end lost 0 bases, and 15 bases lay between the germline ends. The CDR3 region is CSAKKISHSYNEQFF. The CDR3 coding sequence is TGCAGTGCCAAGAAGATCAGCCACTCCTACAATGAGCAGTTCTTC.

The genes are TRBV20-1 and TRBJ2-5, with 10 bases fitting TRBD1. The J segment lost 4 bases and the V segment lost 5 bases, leaving 7 bases of the junction unmatched. The CDR3 has 14 residues. The germline gives CDR1 DFQATT, CDR2 SNEGSKA (reference sequence). This chain's CDR3 is CSAWDRGGRETQYF. The CDR3 DNA is TGCAGTGCTTGGGACAGGGGAGGTAGAGAGACCCAGTACTTC.

This clonotype was counted many times. The gene calls are TRBV3-1 and TRBJ2-5; maybe TRBD2 (6 bases). Germline values: CDR1 LGHDT, CDR2 YNNKEL (reference sequence). The V end lost 5 bases, the J end lost 4 bases, and 20 bases lay between the germline ends. This CDR3 has 16 residues. The CDR3 DNA sequence: TGTGCCAGCAGCGCCCGCGGGGCCCTAATGGGAGAGACCCAGTACTTC. This gives the protein CASSARGALMGETQYF.

In regard to this clonotype: A much larger clone differs from this one at a single base, so this may be a read error. The J gene is TRBJ2-3, the V gene TRBV2; tentative D call: TRBD2 (5 bases). The CDR3 contains 16 residues. V was clipped by 5 bases and J by 4 bases, with 19 bases between them. Germline values: CDR1 SNHLY, CDR2 FYNNEI. In DNA, the CDR3 is TGTGCCAGCAGTTTAGCGCTTGACTTCCGCCCAGATACGCAGTATTTT. This gives the protein CASSLALDFRPDTQYF.

To note about this clonotype: A much larger clone sits a single nucleotide away, making a read error possible. The chain employs TRBV20-1 and TRBJ2-5; D may correspond to TRBD1 or TRBD2 (5 bases each). The CDR3 is 14 residues long. Germline CDR1 reads DFQATT; CDR2 reads SNEGSKA (reference sequence). In DNA, the CDR3 is TGCAGTGCTAGAAAGGGGAGCGGACAAGCGACCCAGTACTTC. It specifies CSARKGSGQATQYF.